This T cell receptor beta chain was retrieved from a study of neurological immune-mediated disorders. Study-wide results and caveats: Whereas HTLV-1-associated myelopathy showed the most TCR clonal expansion, multiple sclerosis showed the least, with levels below those of healthy controls. Private repertoires in all groups were suggested by the absence of shared CDR3 amino acid sequences among expanded clones across subjects.

This clonotype was recorded at least ten times. Its antigen remains unknown. The cDNA came from 5'RACE, which used 10-nucleotide random UMIs. TCRdb redid the calling of the 5' RACE reads with MiXCR, one entry per CDR3 protein. The profile shows around 40,000 distinct CDR3 sequences, about 13% of them singletons. This CDR3 is built from 15 residues. The V gene lost 1 base and the J gene lost 2 bases, with 12 bases spanning the gap. Germline lookup yields CDR1 SGHRS and CDR2 YFSETQ. Maryland, USA blood bank volunteers served as healthy controls. This receptor was obtained from a female donor in good health. The rearrangement links TRBV5-1 to TRBJ1-1, with D unresolved. Material: PBMCs. In DNA, the CDR3 is TGCGCCAGCAGCTTGTTGGTGCCTTTCAACACTGAAGCTTTCTTT. Translation gives CASSLLVPFNTEAFF.